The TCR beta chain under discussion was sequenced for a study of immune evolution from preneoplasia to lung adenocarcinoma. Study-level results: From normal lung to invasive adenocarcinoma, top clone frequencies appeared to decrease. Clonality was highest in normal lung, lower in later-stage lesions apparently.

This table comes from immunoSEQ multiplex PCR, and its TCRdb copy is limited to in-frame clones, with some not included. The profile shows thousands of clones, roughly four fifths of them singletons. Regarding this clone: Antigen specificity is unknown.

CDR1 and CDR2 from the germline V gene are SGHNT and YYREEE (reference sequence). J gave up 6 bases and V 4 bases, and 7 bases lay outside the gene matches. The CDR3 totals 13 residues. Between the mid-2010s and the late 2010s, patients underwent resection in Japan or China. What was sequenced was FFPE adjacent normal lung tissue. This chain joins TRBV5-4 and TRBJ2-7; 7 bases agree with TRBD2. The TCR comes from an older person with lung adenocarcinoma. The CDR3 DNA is TGTGCCAGCAGCCTCGACTGGGGGGGCGAGCAGTACTTC. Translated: CASSLDWGGEQYF.